A selection of T cell receptor beta chains follows, all from one sample in a study of T cell responses to AZD1222 COVID-19 vaccine. Using immunoSEQ multiplex PCR, the repertoire was profiled, and TCRdb retains in-frame clones only, with some absent. Of roughly 200,000 clones in the sample, roughly nine tenths were seen once. The sequenced sample was peripheral blood, obtained 28 days after the second AZD1222 dose. Every receptor here comes from an adult who received the AZD1222 COVID-19 vaccine. CDR3s include the opening cysteine and the closing phenylalanine or tryptophan. The D gene is left open where the match is weak. A clone size is listed for some rows: how often the clone was seen (once, few, many), or a class if it is expanded.

>once|NA|TRBJ2-1|TRBV2
TGTGCCAGCACTACGAGGGGAACCTACAATGAGCAGTTCTTC
CASTTRGTYNEQFF
>NA|NA|TRBJ2-7|TRBV7-8
TGTGCCAGCAGCCCAAACAAGGGCCGAGAGCAGTACTTC
CASSPNKGREQYF
>few|NA|TRBJ2-7|TRBV5-5
TGTGCCAGCAGTTTTGGACCGGGAGCTCGCTACGAGCAGTACTTC
CASSFGPGARYEQYF
>NA|NA|TRBJ2-7|TRBV7-3
TGTGCCAGCAGCTTATCCGCGGGGTACGAGCAGTACTTC
CASSLSAGYEQYF
>NA|TRBD2|TRBJ2-7|TRBV10-2
TGCGCCAGCAGTGAGCCATCTAGCGGGAGTTACGAGCAGTACTTC
CASSEPSSGSYEQYF
>few|NA|TRBJ2-7|TRBV13
TGTGCCAGCAGCTCCCGGCTGGAGGGGGTGGTCCACGAGCAGTACTTC
CASSSRLEGVVHEQYF
>NA|NA|TRBJ2-7|TRBV6-5
TGTGCCAGCAGTTACATTCGACAGGGAGGCTACGAGCAGTACTTC
CASSYIRQGGYEQYF
>NA|TRBD1|TRBJ2-2|TRBV5-1
TGCGCCAGCAAGGAGCAGGGACAGATCGGAACCGGGGAGCTGTTTTTT
CASKEQGQIGTGELFF
>NA|NA|TRBJ2-1|TRBV21-1
TGTGCCAGCAGCAAAGGGGGTCTGACAGGGGTTTACAATGAGCAGTTCTTC
CASSKGGLTGVYNEQFF
>NA|TRBD1|TRBJ2-7|TRBV28
TGTGCCAGCAGTCGGAGGACAGGTGGGCCCTACGAGCAGTACTTC
CASSRRTGGPYEQYF
>NA|NA|TRBJ1-3|TRBV6-4
TGTGCCAGCAGAAAGGAAGACAGCTCTGGAAACACCATATATTTT
CASRKEDSSGNTIYF
>NA|NA|TRBJ2-1|TRBV10-3
TGTGCCATCAGTGAGTCAGGGCGGGGCCACAATGAGCAGTTCTTC
CAISESGRGHNEQFF
>NA|TRBD2|TRBJ2-7|TRBV19
TGTGCCAGTACCGATTTAGCGGGGGGCTCCTACGAGCAGTACTTC
CASTDLAGGSYEQYF
>NA|NA|TRBJ2-5|TRBV24-1
TGTGCCACCAGTGATTTTTATGCAGGGGACGAGACCCAGTACTTC
CATSDFYAGDETQYF
>NA|NA|TRBJ1-3|TRBV14
TGTGCCAGCAGCCGACACGACAGGTCCTCTGGAAACACCATATATTTT
CASSRHDRSSGNTIYF
>once|NA|TRBJ1-2|TRBV28
TGTGCCAGCAGTTACGGGGCTAACTATGGCTACACCTTC
CASSYGANYGYTF
>NA|TRBD2|TRBJ2-1|TRBV11-3
TGTGCCAGCAGCTTAGAGTCTAGCGGGAGAAATGAGCAGTTCTTC
CASSLESSGRNEQFF
>NA|NA|TRBJ2-4|TRBV6-5
TGTGCCAGCAGTACGACCCGGGACGGCAAAAACATTCAGTACTTC
CASSTTRDGKNIQYF
>NA|TRBD2|TRBJ2-1|TRBV14
TGTGCCAGCAGCCAACCCGGACTAGCGGGATACAATGAGCAGTTCTTC
CASSQPGLAGYNEQFF
>NA|NA|TRBJ1-1|TRBV18
TGTGCCAGCTCACCAGTGGCACTGTGGGACACTGAAGCTTTCTTT
CASSPVALWDTEAFF
>NA|NA|TRBJ1-1|TRBV24-1
TGTGCCACCAGTGAGGCGGAGAACACTGAAGCTTTCTTT
CATSEAENTEAFF
>NA|TRBD2|TRBJ2-5|TRBV7-9
TGTGCCAGCAGCTATAGCGGGGAAGAGACCCAGTACTTC
CASSYSGEETQYF
>NA|NA|TRBJ2-3|TRBV27
TGTGCCAGCACCCGGAGGGGGGTGGGAACCTGGCGGGATACGCAGTATTTT
CASTRRGVGTWRDTQYF
>NA|TRBD2|TRBJ2-7|TRBV4-2
TGTGCCAGCAGCCAAGGGGGGTGGCTAGCGGGAGCTTCCTACGAGCAGTACTTC
CASSQGGWLAGASYEQYF
>NA|NA|TRBJ2-5|TRBV11-3
TGTGCCAGCAGCTCGACTAAAACAGAGGTCGGGGAGACCCAGTACTTC
CASSSTKTEVGETQYF
>NA|NA|TRBJ2-3|TRBV5-5
TGTGCCAGCAGCTTGGAAGGAGATACGCAGTATTTT
CASSLEGDTQYF
>NA|NA|TRBJ1-2|TRBV30
TGTGCCTGGAGTGTATTCGGGTTCTATGGCTACACCTTC
CAWSVFGFYGYTF
>NA|NA|TRBJ1-3|TRBV4-2
TGTGCCAGCAGCCACCGTCAAGGGCCTGGAAACACCATATATTTT
CASSHRQGPGNTIYF
>NA|NA|TRBJ2-1|TRBV14
TGTGCCAGCAGCTACTGGACAGCTCTGAGCTCCTACAATGAGCAGTTCTTC
CASSYWTALSSYNEQFF
>NA|NA|TRBJ2-1|TRBV4-2
TGTGCCAGCAGCCAAGAACGGGAAGCCTACAATGAGCAGTTCTTC
CASSQEREAYNEQFF
>NA|TRBD1|TRBJ2-5|TRBV19
TGTGCCAGTAGAGACAGGGGGAGGGAGACCCAGTACTTC
CASRDRGRETQYF
>once|NA|TRBJ1-1|TRBV12-5
TGTGCTAGTGGTTTTAGTGGGCAGAAAAACACTGAAGCTTTCTTT
CASGFSGQKNTEAFF
>NA|NA|TRBJ2-4|TRBV6-5
TGTGCCAGCGGGTTGAAAAACATTCAGTACTTC
CASGLKNIQYF
>NA|NA|TRBJ1-2|TRBV28
TGTGCCAGCAGTTTCTGGGGATCTTATGGCTACACCTTC
CASSFWGSYGYTF
>NA|NA|TRBJ2-7|TRBV6-5
TGTGCCAGCAGCGGGGCCTACGAGCAGTACTTC
CASSGAYEQYF
>NA|NA|TRBJ2-3|TRBV10-3
TGTGCCATCAGTGCCCTACTAACCTACCGGACAGATACGCAGTATTTT
CAISALLTYRTDTQYF
>NA|TRBD1|TRBJ2-1|TRBV7-8
TGTGCCAGCAGCCCGGACAGGGGGCTCTGTGAGCAGTTCTTC
CASSPDRGLCEQFF
>NA|NA|TRBJ2-1|TRBV29-1
TGCAGCGGGGCCTCGGGCATTGAGGAGCAGTTCTTC
CSGASGIEEQFF
>NA|NA|TRBJ1-5|TRBV20-1
TGCAGTGCTAGTCTGAGTAGCAATCAGCCCCAGCATTTT
CSASLSSNQPQHF
>NA|TRBD2|TRBJ2-1|TRBV5-4
TGTGCCAGCAGCAAACGGGAGGGCCGCTTGAATGAGCAGTTCTTC
CASSKREGRLNEQFF
>NA|TRBD1|TRBJ1-5|TRBV28
TGTGCCAGCAGTTTATTAGCAGGGGGAGGGCAGCCCCAGCATTTT
CASSLLAGGGQPQHF
>many|NA|TRBJ2-1|TRBV4-2
TGTGCCAGCACCTCAGATTTAGCGGTATACAATGAGCAGTTCTTC
CASTSDLAVYNEQFF
>NA|NA|TRBJ2-2|TRBV24-1
TGTGCCACCAGGAGAAACACCGGGGAGCTGTTTTTT
CATRRNTGELFF
>NA|NA|TRBJ1-1|TRBV19
TGTGCCAGTAGTATAGATGGGGGGAGCACTGAAGCTTTCTTT
CASSIDGGSTEAFF
>NA|NA|TRBJ2-1|TRBV7-9
TGTGCCAGCAGCTTAACGGGACTGCACTACAATGAGCAGTTCTTC
CASSLTGLHYNEQFF
>NA|TRBD2|TRBJ2-1|TRBV5-4
TGTGCCAGCAGCCAGGGACTAGAGGGCTACAATGAGCAGTTCTTC
CASSQGLEGYNEQFF